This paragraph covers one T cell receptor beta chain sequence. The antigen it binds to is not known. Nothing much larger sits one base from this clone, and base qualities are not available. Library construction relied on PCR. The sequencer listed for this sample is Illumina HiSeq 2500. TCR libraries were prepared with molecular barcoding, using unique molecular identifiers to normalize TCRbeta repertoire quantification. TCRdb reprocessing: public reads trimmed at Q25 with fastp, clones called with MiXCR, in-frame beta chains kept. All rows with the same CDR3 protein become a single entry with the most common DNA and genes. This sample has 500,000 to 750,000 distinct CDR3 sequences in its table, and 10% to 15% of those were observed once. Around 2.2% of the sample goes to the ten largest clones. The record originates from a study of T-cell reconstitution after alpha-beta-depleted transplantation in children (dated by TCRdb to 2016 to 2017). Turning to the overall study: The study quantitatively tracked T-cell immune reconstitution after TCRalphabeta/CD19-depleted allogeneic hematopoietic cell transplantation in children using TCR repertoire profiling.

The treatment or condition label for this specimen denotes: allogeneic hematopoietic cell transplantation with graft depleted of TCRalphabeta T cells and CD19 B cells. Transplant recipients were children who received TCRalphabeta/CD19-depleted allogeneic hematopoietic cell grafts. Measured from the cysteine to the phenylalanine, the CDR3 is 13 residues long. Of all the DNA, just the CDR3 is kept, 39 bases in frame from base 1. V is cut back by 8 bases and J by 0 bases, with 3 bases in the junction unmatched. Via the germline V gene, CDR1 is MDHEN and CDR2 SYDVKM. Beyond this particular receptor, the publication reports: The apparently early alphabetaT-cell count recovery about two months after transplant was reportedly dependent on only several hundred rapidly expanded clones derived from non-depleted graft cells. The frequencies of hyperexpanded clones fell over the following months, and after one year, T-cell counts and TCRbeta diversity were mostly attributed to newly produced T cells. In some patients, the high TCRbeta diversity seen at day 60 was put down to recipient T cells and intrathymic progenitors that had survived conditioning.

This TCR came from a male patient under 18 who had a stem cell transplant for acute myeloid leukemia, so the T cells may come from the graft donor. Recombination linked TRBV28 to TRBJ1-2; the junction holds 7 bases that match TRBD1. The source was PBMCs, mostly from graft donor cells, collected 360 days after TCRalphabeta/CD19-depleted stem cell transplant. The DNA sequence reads TGTGCCAGCTCGACAGGGCCTAACTATGGCTACACCTTC. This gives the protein CASSTGPNYGYTF.